The 29 T cell receptor beta chains below come from one sample, sequenced in a study of T-cell reconstitution after alpha-beta-depleted transplantation in children. Library preparation (for TCRbeta) was performed with unique molecular identifiers. TCRdb fed the PCR reads into MiXCR, producing one record per CDR3 protein. The data contain about 170,000 distinct CDR3 sequences, around 10% of them singletons. The starting material was PBMCs, obtained before TCRalphabeta/CD19-depleted stem cell transplant. These receptors were taken from a boy aged 2 to 10 with acute myeloid leukemia, due to receive a stem cell transplant.

This clonotype has at least ten counts. For the CDR3, the DNA is TGCGCCAGCAGCTCCGAATTGGTTAGGGACACTGAAGCTTTCTTT. Translated: CASSSELVRDTEAFF. The rearrangement links TRBV5-1 to TRBJ1-1; D remains ambiguous. The CDR3 consists of 15 residues. The germline gives CDR1 SGHRS, CDR2 YFSETQ. V lost 3 bases and J lost 3, with 15 bases in between.

This clonotype occurred many times. This chain joins TRBV3-1 and TRBJ1-1; TRBD1 is a possible D gene (6 bases). Trimming stripped 5 bases from V and 2 bases from J, with 21 bases between. The germline gives CDR1 LGHDT, CDR2 YNNKEL (reference sequence). The CDR3 contains 17 residues. This chain's CDR3 is CASSEGVGGFGNTEAFF. CDR3 sequence (DNA): TGTGCCAGCAGCGAGGGGGTGGGGGGCTTTGGAAACACTGAAGCTTTCTTT.

A word on this clonotype: At one boundary the junction diverges from the germline segment, which might be a read error. The CDR3 here is CCATTGTSGRRGYEQYF. CDR3 DNA sequence: TGCTGTGCCACAACCGGGACTAGCGGGAGGAGGGGCTACGAGCAGTACTTC. The rearrangement joins TRBV20-1 to TRBJ2-7; 15 bases map to TRBD2. Germline values: CDR1 DFQATT, CDR2 SNEGSKA (reference sequence). The CDR3 is made up of 17 amino acids.

This clonotype came up many times. The V call is TRBV20-1, the J call TRBJ1-2; maybe TRBD1 (6 bases). This CDR3 has 16 amino acids. Trimming took off 3 bases at V and 2 bases at J, with 19 bases between the two ends. Germline V lookup: CDR1 DFQATT, CDR2 SNEGSKA (reference sequence). CDR3 sequence (DNA): TGCAGTGCTAGTCAGACGAGGGGGGGCTCAAACTATGGCTACACCTTC. Encoded protein: CSASQTRGGSNYGYTF.

This clonotype was detected many times. This chain connects TRBV6-1 to TRBJ1-2; no definite D call. This CDR3 has 15 amino acids. Per germline, CDR1 MNHNS and CDR2 SASEGT. Trimming removed 6 bases at V and 6 bases at J, with 20 bases between. The DNA of the CDR3 is TGTGCCAGCAGGCCCCTGACCCGAGGGCTCGATGGCTACACCTTC. Protein sequence: CASRPLTRGLDGYTF.

This clonotype came up many times. This chain connects TRBV5-1 to TRBJ2-1; 14 positions agree with TRBD2. This CDR3 has 16 amino acids. Germline loops: CDR1 SGHRS, CDR2 YFSETQ. V lost 5 bases, J lost 8 bases, and 9 bases stayed unmatched. The CDR3 here is CASSSGGLAGDHEQFF. CDR3 coding DNA: TGCGCCAGCAGTTCGGGGGGACTAGCGGGAGATCATGAGCAGTTCTTC. Variable domain in full (rest from reference TRBV5-1 and TRBJ2-1): KAGVTQTPRYLIKTRGQQVTLSCSPISGHRSVSWYQQTPGQGLQFLFEYFSETQRNKGNFPGRFSGRQFSNSRSEMNVSTLELGDSALYLCASSSGGLAGDHEQFFGPGTRLTVL.

This clonotype appeared many times. This chain links TRBV18 with TRBJ1-3, with 7 bases aligning to TRBD1. Germline V gene data show CDR1 as KGHSH and CDR2 as LQKENI. CDR3 length: 16 residues. J lost 4 bases, V lost 2 bases, and 8 bases had no gene match. The CDR3 loop is CASSPWGTDAGNTIYF. The CDR3 bases are TGTGCCAGCTCACCATGGGGGACAGACGCCGGAAACACCATATATTTT.

This clonotype was counted at least ten times. The chain links TRBV6-5 to TRBJ2-3; D gene uncertain. Trimming took 0 bases from V and 2 from J, leaving 6 bases between them. The CDR3 length is 14 residues. The germline gives CDR1 MNHEY, CDR2 SVGAGI. Here the CDR3 reads CASSYSDVTDTQYF. In DNA form, the CDR3 reads TGTGCCAGCAGTTACTCAGACGTCACAGATACGCAGTATTTT.

This clonotype was found many times. This chain uses TRBV24-1 with TRBJ2-1; D unresolved. Germline-derived CDR1 and CDR2 are KGHDR and SFDVKD. V lost 1 base and J lost 6, with 6 bases in between. CDR3 length: 13 residues. CDR3 nucleotide sequence: TGTGCCACCAGTGATTTAGGCGGCAATGAGCAGTTCTTC. Residues: CATSDLGGNEQFF.

This clonotype was observed many times. The CDR3 reads CASSWENNYGYTF. As DNA, the CDR3 is TGTGCCAGCAGCTGGGAGAATAACTATGGCTACACCTTC. The genes are TRBV5-6 and TRBJ1-2; D gene ambiguous. The ends were cut back, 3 bases at V and 1 base at J, with 7 bases in the middle. Germline assignment: CDR1 SGHDT and CDR2 YYEEEE. The CDR3 length is 13 residues.

There are many counts of this clonotype. V gene TRBV10-2 combines with J gene TRBJ2-1, with D uncertain. The CDR3 sequence is 15 residues long. Germline V CDR1 and CDR2: WSHSY, SAAADI. V dropped 2 bases and J dropped 2 bases, with 10 bases sitting between them. As DNA, the CDR3 is TGCGCCAGCAGTGAGGGATCTCCCGCCTACAATGAGCAGTTCTTC. This gives the protein CASSEGSPAYNEQFF.

This clonotype was detected many times. The CDR3 nucleotides are TGCAGTGCTAGATCCACCTCGGGACGGACCTCCTACGAGCAGTACTTC. Its protein is CSARSTSGRTSYEQYF. This rearrangement joins TRBV20-1 to TRBJ2-7; D may match TRBD1 or TRBD2 (5 bases each). CDR3 size: 16 residues. V lost 2 bases, J lost 0 bases, and 17 bases lay in between. Germline CDR1 DFQATT, CDR2 SNEGSKA (reference sequence).

The rearrangement links TRBV30 to TRBJ2-4, with D possibly being TRBD1 (6 bases). The V gene's germline CDR1 is GTSNPN and CDR2 SVGIG (reference sequence). The CDR3 totals 18 residues. V lost 3 bases and J lost 1, with 22 bases in between. The CDR3 spells CAWSGAGAFIYAKNIQYF. The CDR3 DNA follows: TGTGCCTGGAGCGGGGCAGGGGCTTTTATCTACGCCAAAAACATTCAGTACTTC.

This clonotype was detected ten times or more. The chain recombines TRBV28 with TRBJ2-7, with no clear D. The CDR3 has 10 residues. Germline V gene lookup returns CDR1 MDHEN and CDR2 SYDVKM. Trimming stripped 6 bases from V and 3 bases from J, with 3 bases between. CDR3 sequence reads: CASSDYEQYF. The CDR3 region has the DNA TGTGCCAGCAGCGACTACGAGCAGTACTTC.

In this sample, this clonotype turned up many times. The V call is TRBV20-1, the J call TRBJ2-1, with D tentatively TRBD2 (5 bases). The CDR3 length is 14 residues. The germline CDR1 and CDR2 sequences are DFQATT and SNEGSKA (reference sequence). V dropped 7 bases and J dropped 2 bases, with 15 bases sitting between them. In nucleotides, the CDR3 is TGCAGTGGCTTACCTGGACTTGCCTACAATGAGCAGTTCTTC. It translates to CSGLPGLAYNEQFF.

This clonotype was counted at least ten times. As DNA, the CDR3 is TGTGCCACCAGCCGCCTAAGGGCTCCCCAGCATTTT. As protein: CATSRLRAPQHF. The chain carries TRBV15 and TRBJ1-5; no clear D gene. This CDR3 region has 12 residues. V lost 5 bases to trimming and J lost 10 bases, with 12 bases between them. CDR1 is LNHNV, CDR2 YYDKDF, per germline (reference sequence).

This clonotype was picked up many times. The chain uses TRBV20-1 and TRBJ1-4, with 9 bases lining up with TRBD1. Germline V CDR1 and CDR2: DFQATT, SNEGSKA (reference sequence). V shed 4 bases, J shed 8 bases, and the junction held 5 bases outside the gene matches. The CDR3 covers 13 residues. The CDR3 DNA sequence: TGCAGTGCTACGTACAGGGGGCAGGAAAAACTGTTTTTT. It encodes CSATYRGQEKLFF.

This clonotype appeared many times. The V and J genes are TRBV20-1 and TRBJ2-7, with D perhaps matching TRBD1 (6 bases). Germline CDR1 DFQATT, CDR2 SNEGSKA (reference sequence). The CDR3 runs to 11 residues. Trimming took off 7 bases at V and 0 bases at J, with 7 bases between the two ends. CDR3: CSGTDSYEQYF. The CDR3 DNA follows: TGCAGTGGGACAGACTCCTACGAGCAGTACTTC.

This clonotype was recorded many times. The chain uses TRBV18 and TRBJ2-7, with 9 positions matching TRBD1. CDR1 and CDR2 from the germline V gene are KGHSH and LQKENI. J gave up 7 bases and V 3 bases, and 10 bases lay outside the gene matches. CDR3 length equals 15 residues. CDR3 bases: TGTGCCAGCTCACCGGGACAGGGCGCGCCTCCGGAGCAGTACGTC. This gives the protein CASSPGQGAPPEQYV.

This clonotype was counted many times. The gene calls are TRBV20-1 and TRBJ2-1; D remains unclear. Germline V gives CDR1 DFQATT, CDR2 SNEGSKA (reference sequence). V shed 3 bases and J shed 6 bases, with 6 bases lying between them. The CDR3 runs to 11 residues. CDR3 bases: TGCAGTGCTAGCAAGGGCAATGAGCAGTTCTTC. It translates to CSASKGNEQFF.

Worth noting for this clonotype: Just one base apart from a much larger clone, this may be a read error. Since no conserved phenylalanine or tryptophan closes the CDR3, a read error is the likely cause. In DNA form, the CDR3 reads TGTGCCATCAGTGAGTCAGTCATGAACACTGAAGCTTTCATT. Translated: CAISESVMNTEAFI. This chain links TRBV10-3 with TRBJ1-1; D not resolved. Looked up from germline, CDR1 is ENHRY and CDR2 is SYGVKD. Trimming cost V 0 bases and J 0 bases, with 5 bases left between them. The CDR3 sequence is 14 residues long.

This clonotype was recorded at least ten times. At one end the junction does not follow the germline gene, possibly because of a read error. This sequence joins TRBV5-1 and TRBJ2-3; D gene unclear. This CDR3 is 11 amino acids long. Per the germline V gene, CDR1 is SGHRS and CDR2 is YFSETQ. In nucleotides, the CDR3 is TGTGCCAGCAGCTTAGCAGATACGCAGTATTTT. Amino acid sequence: CASSLADTQYF.

In this sample, this clonotype turned up many times. This chain uses TRBV5-5 with TRBJ2-7, with a possible D match to TRBD2 (6 bases). This CDR3 region has 16 residues. V lost 4 bases to trimming and J lost 3 bases, with 20 bases between them. Germline V gene data show CDR1 as SGHKS and CDR2 as YYEKEE (reference sequence). The CDR3 here is CASSARELRRDYEQYV. The CDR3 nucleotides are TGTGCCAGCAGCGCCCGGGAACTAAGGAGGGACTACGAGCAGTACGTC.

This clonotype was seen many times. The chain uses TRBV5-6 and TRBJ2-3; 7 bases line up with TRBD1. The V and J ends lost 4 bases and 6 bases, in that order; junction bases with no gene match: 8. The CDR3 spans 14 residues. From germline, CDR1 is SGHDT and CDR2 YYEEEE. The CDR3 DNA reads TGTGCCAGCAGCCACTACAGGGGCGCGGATACGCAGTATTTT. This translates into CASSHYRGADTQYF.

In this sample, this clonotype turned up many times. V usage is TRBV3-1 and J usage is TRBJ2-5; D uncertain. CDR1 and CDR2 from the germline V gene are LGHDT and YNNKEL (reference sequence). This CDR3 region has 12 residues. V lost 3 bases and J lost 1, with 3 bases in between. CDR3 bases: TGTGCCAGCAGCCAGGTCCAAGAGACCCAGTACTTC. Protein product: CASSQVQETQYF.

This clonotype was detected ten times or more. The chain employs TRBV12-3 or TRBV12-4 and TRBJ2-3; D may match TRBD1 or TRBD2 (7 bases each). The V gene lost 8 bases and the J gene lost 4 bases, with 16 bases spanning the gap. The CDR3 has 14 residues. CDR3 in amino acids: CASQGGGGADTQYF. The CDR3, as DNA: TGTGCCAGCCAAGGGGGAGGGGGCGCAGATACGCAGTATTTT.

At least ten counts were recorded for this clonotype. The chain combines TRBV29-1 with TRBJ1-2; D is perhaps TRBD1 (6 bases). The germline gives CDR1 SQVTM, CDR2 ANQGSEA. The CDR3 sequence is 13 residues long. V was trimmed by 4 bases and J by 4 bases, leaving 13 bases between them. The CDR3 nucleotides are TGCAGCGTTGGTCAGGGGACACCCTATGGCTACACCTTC. Amino acids: CSVGQGTPYGYTF.

In this sample, this clonotype turned up many times. The chain has TRBV6-1 and TRBJ2-5, with D tentatively TRBD2 (6 bases). V was trimmed by 0 bases and J by 3 bases, leaving 11 bases between them. The CDR3 sequence is 15 residues long. Germline CDR1 MNHNS, CDR2 SASEGT. The CDR3 nucleotides read TGTGCCAGCAGTGAAGCAGCGGGTATCGAAGAGACCCAGTACTTC. Translated: CASSEAAGIEETQYF.

This clonotype was seen repeatedly, ten times or more. The chain combines TRBV27 with TRBJ2-1; D not resolved. CDR3 length: 13 amino acids. Trimming removed 7 bases at V and 6 bases at J, with 13 bases between. The germline gives CDR1 MNHEY, CDR2 SMNVEV (reference sequence). Here the CDR3 DNA reads TGTGCCAGCATTCCGGCTGAACGCAATGAGCAGTTCTTC. It encodes CASIPAERNEQFF.